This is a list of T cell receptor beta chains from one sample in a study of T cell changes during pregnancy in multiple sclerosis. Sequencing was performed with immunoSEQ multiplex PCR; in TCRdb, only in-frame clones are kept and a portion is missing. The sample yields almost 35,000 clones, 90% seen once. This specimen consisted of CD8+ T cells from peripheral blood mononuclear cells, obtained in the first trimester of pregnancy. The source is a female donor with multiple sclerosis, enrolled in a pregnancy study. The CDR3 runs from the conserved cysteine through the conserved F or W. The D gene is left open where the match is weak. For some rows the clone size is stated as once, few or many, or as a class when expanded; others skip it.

CDR3: CASSVQRPTQGYGYTF
DNA: TGTGCCAGTAGTGTCCAAAGGCCGACGCAGGGCTATGGCTACACCTTC
size: .
D: .
J: TRBJ1-2
V: TRBV19

CDR3: CASSLGAGARTIYF
DNA: TGTGCCAGCAGCTTGGGGGCAGGGGCACGGACCATATATTTT
size: once
D: .
J: TRBJ1-3
V: TRBV5-8

CDR3: CASSWGVNQPQHF
DNA: TGTGCCAGCAGTTGGGGGGTCAATCAGCCCCAGCATTTT
size: once
D: .
J: TRBJ1-5
V: TRBV28

CDR3: CASSVAGTGIEQYF
DNA: TGTGCCAGCAGCGTAGCCGGGACAGGGATCGAGCAGTACTTC
size: .
D: TRBD1
J: TRBJ2-7
V: TRBV9

CDR3: CASSAGVGTNIQYF
DNA: TGTGCCAGCAGCGCTGGAGTTGGAACAAACATTCAGTACTTC
size: .
D: .
J: TRBJ2-4
V: TRBV13

CDR3: CASSWTDPNTEAFF
DNA: TGTGCCAGCAGTTGGACAGATCCTAACACTGAAGCTTTCTTT
size: once
D: .
J: TRBJ1-1
V: TRBV6-5

CDR3: CASSDPTIDREEWPQETQYF
DNA: TGTGCCAGCAGTGACCCAACCATAGACAGGGAAGAGTGGCCGCAAGAGACCCAGTACTTC
size: .
D: TRBD1
J: TRBJ2-5
V: TRBV6-4

CDR3: CASSAGAGGYTF
DNA: TGTGCCAGCAGCGCAGGGGCTGGTGGCTACACCTTC
size: few
D: .
J: TRBJ1-2
V: TRBV9

CDR3: CASTRGTVEEKLFF
DNA: TGTGCCAGCACCCGGGGGACAGTGGAGGAAAAACTGTTTTTT
size: .
D: TRBD1
J: TRBJ1-4
V: TRBV2

CDR3: CASSPSVSYEQYF
DNA: TGTGCCAGCAGCCCTAGTGTTTCCTACGAGCAGTACTTC
size: .
D: .
J: TRBJ2-7
V: TRBV7-9

CDR3: CASSSGTGVNYGYTF
DNA: TGTGCCAGCAGTTCCGGGACAGGGGTTAACTATGGCTACACCTTC
size: .
D: TRBD1
J: TRBJ1-2
V: TRBV27

CDR3: CASSHPEGQGANEQYF
DNA: TGTGCCAGCAGCCACCCCGAGGGGCAGGGGGCCAACGAGCAGTACTTC
size: .
D: TRBD1
J: TRBJ2-7
V: TRBV4-1

CDR3: CASWGQGIARQPQHF
DNA: TGTGCCAGCTGGGGACAGGGAATCGCCAGGCAGCCCCAGCATTTT
size: .
D: TRBD1
J: TRBJ1-5
V: TRBV2

CDR3: CASSFGTAYGYTF
DNA: TGTGCCAGCAGCTTCGGGACAGCCTATGGCTACACCTTC
size: .
D: TRBD1
J: TRBJ1-2
V: TRBV11-1

CDR3: CASGRSYEQYF
DNA: TGTGCTAGCGGGAGATCCTACGAGCAGTACTTC
size: once
D: TRBD2
J: TRBJ2-7
V: TRBV27

CDR3: CASSEPGGLAKNIQYF
DNA: TGTGCCAGCAGTGAACCAGGGGGCTTGGCCAAAAACATTCAGTACTTC
size: .
D: TRBD1
J: TRBJ2-4
V: TRBV2

CDR3: CASSLDRPEQYF
DNA: TGTGCCAGCAGCTTAGACAGACCTGAGCAGTACTTC
size: .
D: .
J: TRBJ2-7
V: TRBV7-9

CDR3: CASSKDADTVYEQYF
DNA: TGTGCCAGCAGCAAAGATGCGGACACTGTATACGAGCAGTACTTC
size: .
D: .
J: TRBJ2-7
V: TRBV21-1

CDR3: CASSRQGSRPQHF
DNA: TGTGCCAGCAGTAGACAGGGCTCGCGGCCCCAGCATTTT
size: once
D: TRBD1
J: TRBJ1-5
V: TRBV2

CDR3: CASSLIGGASYNEQFF
DNA: TGTGCCAGCAGCCTGATCGGGGGGGCCTCCTACAATGAGCAGTTCTTC
size: .
D: TRBD2
J: TRBJ2-1
V: TRBV13